These 2 T cell receptor beta chains came from one sample sequenced in a study of CD8 T cells in Susac syndrome. Random hexamers were used to reverse transcribe an amount of roughly 0.5 to 1 ug RNA. A single record per CDR3 protein comes from TCRdb applying MiXCR to the immunoSEQ multiplex PCR reads. Of over 300,000 distinct CDR3 sequences listed, 92% are singletons. Source material: CD4+ T cells from PBMCs. The receptors come from a human donor with multiple sclerosis.

The J gene is TRBJ2-1, the V gene TRBV30; no definite D call. The germline V gene has CDR1 GTSNPN and CDR2 SVGIG (reference sequence). V was pared by 0 bases and J by 15 bases, with 12 bases between. CDR3 length: 11 residues. The CDR3 coding sequence is TGTGCCTGGAGTGTTAGTAGCCGGCCGTTCTTC. Its translation is CAWSVSSRPFF. The full variable domain, in which reference TRBV30 and TRBJ2-1 provide the parts outside the CDR3, is SQTIHQWPATLVQPVGSPLSLECTVEGTSNPNLYWYRQAAGRGLQLLFYSVGIGQISSEVPQNLSASRPQDRQFILSSKKLLLSDSGFYLCAWSVSSRPFFGPGTRLTVL.

This clonotype showed up just a few times. V usage is TRBV5-1 and J usage is TRBJ2-5, with TRBD1 matching over 7 bases. Looked up from germline, CDR1 is SGHRS and CDR2 is YFSETQ. Germline trimming cut 1 base from V and 2 bases from J; bases unmatched to any gene: 5. The CDR3 loop spans 15 amino acids. The CDR3 DNA reads as TGCGCCAGCAGCTTGACAGGGGCGGGTCAAGAGACCCAGTACTTC. Protein product: CASSLTGAGQETQYF.